The clone carrying this T cell receptor (beta chain) was found a few times. The antigen remains undetermined. The germline CDR1 and CDR2 sequences are MGHRA and YSYEKL. CDR3 length: 17 residues. Between the trimmed V and J ends, which lost 0 bases and 0 bases, there was a span of 14 bases. TCRdb reprocessed the reads via MiXCR and lists one record per CDR3 protein. The sample carries 700,000 to 900,000 distinct CDR3 sequences, 29% recorded once. The sample belongs to a study of T cell repertoires in cytomegalovirus infection. Background on the study: Recently described HLA-C-restricted plus well-studied HLA-B-restricted CMV epitopes were used. Carrying CMV and the relevant HLA type showed in public TCR beta signatures. The study, taken as a whole, reports: CMV-specific TCR beta clonotypes restricted by HLA-C dominated the ex vivo response. The cumulative frequency of public TCR beta families distinguished individuals who carried CMV together with the relevant HLA.

The receptor was isolated from a human donor in good health (CMV status not recorded). Some clones in this sample may be carry-over from other donors' samples. This chain uses TRBV4-1 with TRBJ1-1, with TRBD1 as a possible D gene (5 bases). The sample in question was cultured CD8+ T cells from PBMCs, obtained from culture after CMV antigen stimulation. The CDR3 reads CASSQDPPRGMNTEAFF. Written as DNA, the CDR3 is TGCGCCAGCAGCCAAGACCCGCCGAGGGGCATGAACACTGAAGCTTTCTTT.